This TCR beta chain comes out of a study of blood T cell repertoires in COVID-19. Across the study: Acute and convalescent COVID-19 specimens originated in the United States, Italy and Spain.

The CDR3 is 14 amino acids. Germline V gene data show CDR1 as SGHRS and CDR2 as YFSETQ. V gave up 0 bases and J gave up 8 bases, with 15 bases separating them. Assay used: immunoSEQ multiplex PCR; TCRdb lists only in-frame clones, some missing. The table shows 150,000 to 200,000 clones, with approximately 89% occurring only once. This rearrangement joins TRBV5-1 to TRBJ2-7; perhaps TRBD1 as D (6 bases). Sequences were obtained from peripheral blood. The sequence derives from a man aged 65 to 85 with acute or convalescent COVID-19. Written as DNA, the CDR3 is TGCGCCAGCAGCTTGGACAGGGCGATACTTAAGCAGTACTTC. Its translation is CASSLDRAILKQYF.